This is a list of T cell receptor beta chains from one sample in a study of cytomegalovirus exposure and HLA in healthy donors. Assay: immunoSEQ multiplex PCR; the TCRdb copy retains only in-frame clones and omits some. The sample lists roughly 150,000 clones; about 84% were seen once. Input material: PBMCs. These receptors all stem from a male donor in good health and CMV-seronegative. CDR3s include the opening cysteine and the closing phenylalanine or tryptophan. The order of the fields is CDR3 protein, CDR3 DNA, clone size, J gene, D gene, V gene. A D gene is named only where the DNA matches it firmly. A row's size may be missing; if present it is once, few, many or a size class.

CDR3 protein: CASSLRSSGQGYGNQPQHF
CDR3 DNA: TGTGCCAGCAGCTTAAGGAGTTCGGGACAGGGGTACGGCAATCAGCCCCAGCATTTT
clone size: .
J gene: TRBJ1-5
D gene: TRBD1
V gene: TRBV7-3

CDR3 protein: CASSSLQGPLRMVNTEAFF
CDR3 DNA: TGCGCCAGCAGCAGTTTACAGGGTCCTTTGAGGATGGTGAACACTGAAGCTTTCTTT
clone size: .
J gene: TRBJ1-1
D gene: .
V gene: TRBV10-1

CDR3 protein: CARLRDRGYEQYF
CDR3 DNA: TGTGCCAGACTTCGGGACAGGGGCTACGAGCAGTACTTC
clone size: .
J gene: TRBJ2-7
D gene: TRBD1
V gene: TRBV6-5

CDR3 protein: CASSIDSTGNQPQHF
CDR3 DNA: TGTGCCAGTAGTATAGATTCGACGGGGAATCAGCCCCAGCATTTT
clone size: .
J gene: TRBJ1-5
D gene: .
V gene: TRBV19

CDR3 protein: CASSFDSHTEAFF
CDR3 DNA: TGTGCCAGCAGCTTCGACAGCCACACTGAAGCTTTCTTT
clone size: .
J gene: TRBJ1-1
D gene: .
V gene: TRBV5-4

CDR3 protein: CASSRDKREGYTF
CDR3 DNA: TGTGCCAGCAGCCGAGACAAAAGGGAGGGCTACACCTTC
clone size: .
J gene: TRBJ1-2
D gene: .
V gene: TRBV6-5

CDR3 protein: CASSETGGNTEAFF
CDR3 DNA: TGTGCCAGCAGTGAAACAGGGGGGAACACTGAAGCTTTCTTT
clone size: .
J gene: TRBJ1-1
D gene: TRBD1
V gene: TRBV2

CDR3 protein: CASSLAISFGDEQYF
CDR3 DNA: TGTGCCAGCAGCTTAGCAATCTCATTCGGGGACGAGCAGTACTTC
clone size: once
J gene: TRBJ2-7
D gene: .
V gene: TRBV7-9

CDR3 protein: CATSQRGSYTEAFF
CDR3 DNA: TGTGCCACCAGCCAGAGAGGATCCTACACTGAAGCTTTCTTT
clone size: .
J gene: TRBJ1-1
D gene: .
V gene: TRBV15

CDR3 protein: CASSLGASNTEAFF
CDR3 DNA: TGTGCCAGCAGCTTGGGGGCCAGTAACACTGAAGCTTTCTTT
clone size: .
J gene: TRBJ1-1
D gene: .
V gene: TRBV5-5

CDR3 protein: CASSLDSLDEQFF
CDR3 DNA: TGTGCCAGCAGCTTAGATAGTCTCGATGAGCAGTTCTTC
clone size: once
J gene: TRBJ2-1
D gene: .
V gene: TRBV11-3

CDR3 protein: CASSPGQGDEQYF
CDR3 DNA: TGTGCCAGCAGTCCGGGACAGGGGGACGAGCAGTACTTC
clone size: .
J gene: TRBJ2-7
D gene: TRBD1
V gene: TRBV2

CDR3 protein: CASSLRGGNTEAFF
CDR3 DNA: TGTGCCAGTAGTTTGAGGGGGGGGAACACTGAAGCTTTCTTT
clone size: .
J gene: TRBJ1-1
D gene: .
V gene: TRBV19

CDR3 protein: CATRQGGDQPQHF
CDR3 DNA: TGTGCCACCAGGCAGGGTGGAGACCAGCCCCAGCATTTT
clone size: .
J gene: TRBJ1-5
D gene: .
V gene: TRBV28

CDR3 protein: CASSSRDRGLEAFF
CDR3 DNA: TGTGCCAGCAGTTCGCGGGACAGGGGGCTTGAAGCTTTCTTT
clone size: .
J gene: TRBJ1-1
D gene: TRBD1
V gene: TRBV27

CDR3 protein: CASSQGLAGINEQFF
CDR3 DNA: TGCGCCAGCAGCCAAGGACTAGCGGGTATCAATGAGCAGTTCTTC
clone size: once
J gene: TRBJ2-1
D gene: TRBD2
V gene: TRBV4-3

CDR3 protein: CASRGSWDRRNTGELFF
CDR3 DNA: TGTGCCAGCAGGGGGAGTTGGGACAGGAGAAACACCGGGGAGCTGTTTTTT
clone size: .
J gene: TRBJ2-2
D gene: TRBD1
V gene: TRBV2

CDR3 protein: CASSPLKNTEAFF
CDR3 DNA: TGTGCCAGCAGCCCGCTAAAGAACACTGAAGCTTTCTTT
clone size: .
J gene: TRBJ1-1
D gene: .
V gene: TRBV5-4

CDR3 protein: CASRDIQYNSPLHF
CDR3 DNA: TGTGCCAGCAGGGACATCCAATATAATTCACCCCTCCACTTT
clone size: .
J gene: TRBJ1-6
D gene: .
V gene: TRBV6-5

CDR3 protein: CASSVVGSSYNEQFF
CDR3 DNA: TGTGCCAGCAGCGTAGTGGGGAGCTCCTACAATGAGCAGTTCTTC
clone size: .
J gene: TRBJ2-1
D gene: .
V gene: TRBV9

CDR3 protein: CASWTSNVAFF
CDR3 DNA: TGTGCCAGTTGGACTTCAAACGTAGCTTTCTTT
clone size: .
J gene: TRBJ1-1
D gene: .
V gene: TRBV19

CDR3 protein: CASSSTSGQGKETQYF
CDR3 DNA: TGTGCCAGCAGTTCAACCTCGGGACAGGGGAAAGAGACCCAGTACTTC
clone size: .
J gene: TRBJ2-5
D gene: TRBD1
V gene: TRBV28

CDR3 protein: CASSERRLVGTEAFF
CDR3 DNA: TGTGCCAGCAGCGAAAGGCGGCTCGTGGGCACTGAAGCTTTCTTT
clone size: .
J gene: TRBJ1-1
D gene: .
V gene: TRBV6-9

CDR3 protein: CASSFTSSGNTIYF
CDR3 DNA: TGTGCCAGCAGCTTTACGAGCTCTGGAAACACCATATATTTT
clone size: .
J gene: TRBJ1-3
D gene: .
V gene: TRBV27

CDR3 protein: CASSLSMGNSYEQYF
CDR3 DNA: TGTGCCAGTAGTTTGAGTATGGGCAACTCCTACGAGCAGTACTTC
clone size: .
J gene: TRBJ2-7
D gene: .
V gene: TRBV19

CDR3 protein: CASSIEVRSDNTEAFF
CDR3 DNA: TGTGCCAGTAGTATAGAGGTCCGGTCCGATAACACTGAAGCTTTCTTT
clone size: .
J gene: TRBJ1-1
D gene: .
V gene: TRBV19

CDR3 protein: CASSPPGQGGEQFF
CDR3 DNA: TGTGCCAGCAGTCCCCCGGGACAGGGAGGTGAGCAGTTCTTC
clone size: .
J gene: TRBJ2-1
D gene: TRBD1
V gene: TRBV27

CDR3 protein: CASSETLQGAKEQYF
CDR3 DNA: TGTGCCAGCAGTGAAACCCTACAGGGGGCGAAGGAGCAGTACTTC
clone size: .
J gene: TRBJ2-7
D gene: TRBD1
V gene: TRBV2

CDR3 protein: CASSYLSGLAGGSTGELFF
CDR3 DNA: TGTGCCAGCAGTTACCTCAGCGGACTAGCGGGAGGAAGCACCGGGGAGCTGTTTTTT
clone size: .
J gene: TRBJ2-2
D gene: TRBD2
V gene: TRBV27

CDR3 protein: CASSFMTGVTYEQYF
CDR3 DNA: TGTGCCAGCAGCTTCATGACAGGGGTAACCTACGAGCAGTACTTC
clone size: .
J gene: TRBJ2-7
D gene: TRBD1
V gene: TRBV7-2

CDR3 protein: CASSVSAGQTGYEQYF
CDR3 DNA: TGTGCCAGCAGCGTATCGGCGGGACAGACCGGCTACGAGCAGTACTTC
clone size: .
J gene: TRBJ2-7
D gene: .
V gene: TRBV27

CDR3 protein: CASSPGTGGGEQYF
CDR3 DNA: TGTGCCAGCAGTCCCGGGACAGGGGGCGGCGAGCAGTACTTC
clone size: .
J gene: TRBJ2-7
D gene: TRBD1
V gene: TRBV27

CDR3 protein: CASSYSGTAYSPLHF
CDR3 DNA: TGTGCCAGCAGTTACTCGGGGACAGCCTACTCACCCCTCCACTTT
clone size: few
J gene: TRBJ1-6
D gene: TRBD1
V gene: TRBV6-6

CDR3 protein: CASSRDRGEDYGYTF
CDR3 DNA: TGTGCCAGCAGCCGGGACAGGGGGGAAGACTATGGCTACACCTTC
clone size: .
J gene: TRBJ1-2
D gene: TRBD1
V gene: TRBV5-4

CDR3 protein: CASSSTEWNEQFF
CDR3 DNA: TGTGCCAGCAGCTCAACCGAGTGGAATGAGCAGTTCTTC
clone size: .
J gene: TRBJ2-1
D gene: .
V gene: TRBV9

CDR3 protein: CASSLSFGEQYF
CDR3 DNA: TGTGCCAGTAGTCTATCTTTCGGCGAGCAGTACTTC
clone size: .
J gene: TRBJ2-7
D gene: .
V gene: TRBV19

CDR3 protein: CASSAGTGVQETQYF
CDR3 DNA: TGTGCCAGCAGCGCCGGGACAGGAGTTCAAGAGACCCAGTACTTC
clone size: .
J gene: TRBJ2-5
D gene: TRBD1
V gene: TRBV7-9

CDR3 protein: CASSLENRETQYF
CDR3 DNA: TGTGCCAGCAGCTTGGAGAACAGGGAGACCCAGTACTTC
clone size: .
J gene: TRBJ2-5
D gene: .
V gene: TRBV5-6

CDR3 protein: CASSRTGGGETQYF
CDR3 DNA: TGTGCCAGCAGTCGGACAGGGGGCGGAGAGACCCAGTACTTC
clone size: .
J gene: TRBJ2-5
D gene: TRBD1
V gene: TRBV28

CDR3 protein: CASSLNIAGGITYEQYF
CDR3 DNA: TGCGCCAGCAGCCTAAATATAGCGGGAGGGATAACCTACGAGCAGTACTTC
clone size: .
J gene: TRBJ2-7
D gene: TRBD2
V gene: TRBV5-1

CDR3 protein: CASSQVIGDRVNSQPQHF
CDR3 DNA: TGTGCCAGCAGCCAAGTGATAGGGGACAGGGTAAACAGTCAGCCCCAGCATTTT
clone size: .
J gene: TRBJ1-5
D gene: TRBD1
V gene: TRBV4-2

CDR3 protein: CASSVAGTGTYEQYF
CDR3 DNA: TGTGCCAGCAGCGTAGCCGGGACAGGGACCTACGAGCAGTACTTC
clone size: .
J gene: TRBJ2-7
D gene: TRBD1
V gene: TRBV9

CDR3 protein: CAIRVAENTEAFF
CDR3 DNA: TGTGCCATCAGGGTGGCAGAGAACACTGAAGCTTTCTTT
clone size: .
J gene: TRBJ1-1
D gene: .
V gene: TRBV10-3

CDR3 protein: CAISEPSSGRANEQFF
CDR3 DNA: TGTGCCATCAGTGAGCCCTCTAGCGGGAGGGCCAATGAGCAGTTCTTC
clone size: .
J gene: TRBJ2-1
D gene: TRBD2
V gene: TRBV10-3

CDR3 protein: CASSVLGQISNQPQHF
CDR3 DNA: TGTGCCAGTAGTGTCTTAGGACAGATTAGCAATCAGCCCCAGCATTTT
clone size: .
J gene: TRBJ1-5
D gene: .
V gene: TRBV19

CDR3 protein: CASSTRTSGGPYNEQFF
CDR3 DNA: TGTGCCAGTAGTACCAGGACTAGCGGGGGTCCCTACAATGAGCAGTTCTTC
clone size: .
J gene: TRBJ2-1
D gene: TRBD2
V gene: TRBV19

CDR3 protein: CASSPPRTGERYEQYF
CDR3 DNA: TGTGCCAGCAGCCCCCCCCGGACAGGGGAGAGGTACGAGCAGTACTTC
clone size: .
J gene: TRBJ2-7
D gene: TRBD1
V gene: TRBV7-9

CDR3 protein: CASSEGTGTYEQYF
CDR3 DNA: TGTGCCAGCAGTGAAGGGACTGGTACCTACGAGCAGTACTTC
clone size: few
J gene: TRBJ2-7
D gene: .
V gene: TRBV2

CDR3 protein: CASSLETTALQSEQFF
CDR3 DNA: TGTGCCAGCAGCTTGGAAACTACTGCCCTACAAAGTGAGCAGTTCTTC
clone size: .
J gene: TRBJ2-1
D gene: .
V gene: TRBV5-6

CDR3 protein: CASSYPDGYTF
CDR3 DNA: TGTGCCAGCAGTTACCCGGATGGCTACACCTTC
clone size: .
J gene: TRBJ1-2
D gene: .
V gene: TRBV6-4

CDR3 protein: CSVSGSSGANVLTF
CDR3 DNA: TGCAGCGTCAGCGGGAGCTCTGGGGCCAACGTCCTGACTTTC
clone size: .
J gene: TRBJ2-6
D gene: TRBD2
V gene: TRBV29-1

CDR3 protein: CASTSDGGTGPGEQYF
CDR3 DNA: TGTGCCAGCACCAGTGATGGGGGGACGGGTCCTGGGGAGCAGTACTTC
clone size: .
J gene: TRBJ2-7
D gene: .
V gene: TRBV10-3

CDR3 protein: CASSVRAGTSSNNEQFF
CDR3 DNA: TGTGCCAGCAGCGTGAGAGCCGGGACTAGCTCGAACAATGAGCAGTTCTTC
clone size: .
J gene: TRBJ2-1
D gene: TRBD2
V gene: TRBV9

CDR3 protein: CAISFQGAGDGYTF
CDR3 DNA: TGTGCCATCAGTTTCCAGGGGGCTGGGGATGGCTACACCTTC
clone size: .
J gene: TRBJ1-2
D gene: TRBD1
V gene: TRBV10-3